The 19 T cell receptor beta chains given below trace back to one sample, sequenced in a study of blood T cell repertoires in COVID-19. The repertoire was sequenced with immunoSEQ multiplex PCR; TCRdb's copy has only in-frame clones and lacks some. Among over 200,000 clones, approximately 90% were seen once, and the ten largest hold 2.7%. Sample: peripheral blood. The source of these receptors is a man aged 25 to 45 with COVID-19, enrolled during active disease.

The rearrangement joins TRBV5-1 to TRBJ1-1, with 10 nucleotides matching TRBD1. The CDR3 covers 18 residues. J gave up 0 bases and V 2 bases, and 10 bases lay outside the gene matches. From germline, CDR1 is SGHRS and CDR2 YFSETQ. The CDR3 DNA is TGCGCCAGCAGCTTAATCCCGACAGGGGGCGGAGTGAACACTGAAGCTTTCTTT. The encoded protein is CASSLIPTGGGVNTEAFF.

V usage is TRBV29-1 and J usage is TRBJ2-1; 9 nucleotides agree with TRBD2. Germline CDR1 SQVTM, CDR2 ANQGSEA. J was trimmed by 3 bases and V by 3 bases; bases with no gene match: 12. The CDR3 contains 17 residues. As DNA, the CDR3 is TGCAGCGTTGATTCGGGCGGGAGGGACAAATTCTACAATGAGCAGTTCTTC. Translation gives CSVDSGGRDKFYNEQFF.

The chain couples TRBV5-4 to TRBJ2-2; 8 bases map to TRBD2. The V gene end was trimmed by 4 bases and the J gene end by 3 bases; junction bases not matched to a gene: 8. CDR1 is SGHNT and CDR2 is YYREEE in the germline V gene (reference sequence). The length of the CDR3 is 16 residues. The chain's CDR3 is CASSLEAGADTGELFF. CDR3 bases: TGTGCCAGCAGCCTAGAAGCGGGAGCAGACACCGGGGAGCTGTTTTTT.

The rearrangement links TRBV15 to TRBJ2-7; possible D gene TRBD2, 7 bases. Germline values: CDR1 LNHNV, CDR2 YYDKDF (reference sequence). CDR3 size: 15 residues. V shed 6 bases and J shed 2 bases, with 17 bases lying between them. For the CDR3, the DNA is TGTGCCACCAGTAGGGAGAGGGGGGGCCCCTACGAGCAGTACTTC. Translated: CATSRERGGPYEQYF.

The chain has TRBV7-2 and TRBJ2-7; 8 bases align to TRBD2. J gave up 4 bases and V 6 bases, and 11 bases lay outside the gene matches. Germline V lookup: CDR1 SGHTA, CDR2 FQGNSA. This CDR3 has 15 residues. The CDR3 reads CASSHRGGAEYEQYF. The CDR3 DNA is TGTGCCAGCAGTCACCGGGGGGGCGCAGAGTACGAGCAGTACTTC.

The chain has TRBV19 and TRBJ1-1, with TRBD1 matching 9 bases. In germline, CDR1 is LNHDA, CDR2 SQIVND (reference sequence). This CDR3 contains 15 residues. Trimming took 8 bases from V and 0 from J; bases not matched to a gene: 7. CDR3 nucleotides: TGTGCCAGTTTCTCCGGGACAGGGATGAACACTGAAGCTTTCTTT. Translating it yields CASFSGTGMNTEAFF.

V gene TRBV12-2 combines with J gene TRBJ1-4; the D call of TRBD1 is as the table states it, not checked on the DNA. TRBV12-2 is deemed a pseudogene. The length of the CDR3 is 15 residues. The CDR3 loop reads CASRLAAGDREKLFF. Written as DNA, the CDR3 is TGTGCAAGTCGCTTAGCGGCAGGTGATCGTGAAAAACTGTTTTTT.

Only a few counts were recorded for this clone. The chain couples TRBV4-2 to TRBJ2-1, with 7 bases lining up with TRBD2. The CDR3 length is 16 residues. V was pared by 0 bases and J by 0 bases, with 2 bases of the junction left unmatched. The V gene's germline CDR1 is LGHNA and CDR2 YNFKEQ. CDR3 in amino acids: CASSQEWGGSYNEQFF. CDR3 nucleotides: TGTGCCAGCAGCCAAGAATGGGGGGGCTCCTACAATGAGCAGTTCTTC.

This chain connects TRBV9 to TRBJ1-2; D is possibly TRBD1 (6 bases). CDR1 and CDR2 (germline): SGDLS, YYNGEE. V was shortened by 3 bases and J by 4 bases, with 10 bases between the two germline ends. CDR3 size: 13 residues. CDR3 DNA sequence: TGTGCCAGCAGCGACGGACAGTTCTATGGCTACACCTTC. It is translated as CASSDGQFYGYTF.

This chain uses TRBV5-5 with TRBJ1-2; perhaps TRBD1 as D (6 bases). The CDR3 contains 15 residues. Trimming shortened V by 0 bases and J by 8 bases, and 17 bases separated the two germline ends. The germline V gene encodes CDR1 SGHKS and CDR2 YYEKEE (reference sequence). The CDR3 is CASSLASTGQGGYTF. As DNA, the CDR3 is TGTGCCAGCAGCTTGGCCAGCACAGGGCAAGGAGGCTACACCTTC.

This chain uses TRBV19 with TRBJ1-2; D gene ambiguous. Germline V CDR1 and CDR2: LNHDA, SQIVND (reference sequence). V gave up 0 bases and J gave up 0 bases, with 11 bases separating them. The CDR3 runs to 16 residues. In DNA, the CDR3 is TGTGCCAGTAGTATAGATCACAAACCCTCTAACTATGGCTACACCTTC. It yields the protein CASSIDHKPSNYGYTF.

The J gene is TRBJ2-2, the V gene TRBV10-3; weak D call: TRBD1 (6 bases). Trimming took 8 bases from V and 0 from J, leaving 10 bases between them. This CDR3 contains 14 residues. CDR1 and CDR2 from the germline V gene are ENHRY and SYGVKD. The chain's CDR3 is CAIWDKSNTGELFF. The CDR3 DNA is TGTGCCATCTGGGACAAGTCGAACACCGGGGAGCTGTTTTTT.

The chain is built from TRBV29-1 and TRBJ1-2; the D is unclear. V lost 1 base and J 8 bases, leaving 5 bases between the germline ends. CDR1 is SQVTM and CDR2 is ANQGSEA in the germline V gene. The CDR3 sequence is 10 residues long. As DNA, the CDR3 is TGCAGCGTTGAAGCAGTGGGCTACACCTTC. Amino acids: CSVEAVGYTF.

J is TRBJ1-1 and V is TRBV5-1, with D possibly matching TRBD1 (5 bases). CDR1 and CDR2 (germline): SGHRS, YFSETQ. This CDR3 is built from 15 residues. Trimming pared 6 bases from V and 0 bases from J, leaving 15 bases between. The CDR3 sequence is CASKSIPGVNTEAFF. In DNA form, the CDR3 reads TGCGCCAGCAAAAGCATCCCGGGGGTGAACACTGAAGCTTTCTTT. Together with reference TRBV5-1 and TRBJ1-1, the CDR3 gives the full variable domain: KAGVTQTPRYLIKTRGQQVTLSCSPISGHRSVSWYQQTPGQGLQFLFEYFSETQRNKGNFPGRFSGRQFSNSRSEMNVSTLELGDSALYLCASKSIPGVNTEAFFGQGTRLTVV.

The gene calls are TRBV28 and TRBJ1-2; TRBD1 matches 8 bases. The CDR3 covers 14 residues. The junction had 6 bases not matched to a gene; V was cut back by 6 bases and J by 3 bases. Germline V gene sequence: CDR1 MDHEN, CDR2 SYDVKM. DNA of the CDR3: TGTGCCAGCAGGTCTGGACAGGGATACTATGGCTACACCTTC. Translating gives CASRSGQGYYGYTF.

CDR3 nucleotide sequence: TGTGCCAGCAGTTTAATCCCACGACAGGGGGTGTACAATCAGCCCCAGCATTTT. Protein: CASSLIPRQGVYNQPQHF. The chain couples TRBV28 to TRBJ1-5, with TRBD1 matching over 9 bases. Germline V lookup: CDR1 MDHEN, CDR2 SYDVKM. The CDR3 is 18 amino acids. V shed 2 bases, J shed 3 bases, and the junction held 11 bases outside the gene matches.

This chain uses TRBV28 with TRBJ2-3, with a tentative D call TRBD1 (5 bases). Trimming shortened V by 6 bases and J by 0 bases, and 13 bases separated the two germline ends. The germline V gene has CDR1 MDHEN and CDR2 SYDVKM. This CDR3 spans 15 amino acids. The CDR3 sequence: CASSRLDSSTDTQYF. In DNA form, the CDR3 reads TGTGCCAGCAGCCGACTCGACAGTAGCACAGATACGCAGTATTTT.

There are a few counts of this clone. This chain uses TRBV19 with TRBJ1-1; no firm D call. CDR3 length: 13 residues. Trimming removed 7 bases from V and 0 bases from J, with 9 bases in between. CDR1 is LNHDA, CDR2 SQIVND, per germline (reference sequence). CDR3 bases: TGTGCCAGTACCCGGGAAATGAACACTGAAGCTTTCTTT. Translated: CASTREMNTEAFF.

This clone showed up just a few times. This sequence joins TRBV5-6 and TRBJ1-1; D is perhaps TRBD1 (5 bases). CDR1 SGHDT and CDR2 YYEEEE come from the germline V gene. Trimming stripped 5 bases from V and 0 bases from J, with 14 bases between. CDR3 length equals 15 residues. In DNA form, the CDR3 reads TGTGCCAGCAGACAAAATGCGGGGGTGAACACTGAAGCTTTCTTT. Protein product: CASRQNAGVNTEAFF.